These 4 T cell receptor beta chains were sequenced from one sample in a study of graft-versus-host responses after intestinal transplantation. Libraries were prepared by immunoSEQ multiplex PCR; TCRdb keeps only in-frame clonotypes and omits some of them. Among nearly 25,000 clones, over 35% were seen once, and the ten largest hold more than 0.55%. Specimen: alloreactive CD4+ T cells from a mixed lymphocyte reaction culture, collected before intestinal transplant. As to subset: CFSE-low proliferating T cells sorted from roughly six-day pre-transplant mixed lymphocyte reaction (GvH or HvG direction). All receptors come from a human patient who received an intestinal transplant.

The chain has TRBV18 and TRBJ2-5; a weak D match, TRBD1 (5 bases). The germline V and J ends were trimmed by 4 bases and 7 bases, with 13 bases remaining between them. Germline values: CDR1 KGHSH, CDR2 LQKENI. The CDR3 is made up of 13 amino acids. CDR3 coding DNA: TGTGCCAGCTCACTGGCAGGGCAGGGGACCCAGTACTTC. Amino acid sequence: CASSLAGQGTQYF.

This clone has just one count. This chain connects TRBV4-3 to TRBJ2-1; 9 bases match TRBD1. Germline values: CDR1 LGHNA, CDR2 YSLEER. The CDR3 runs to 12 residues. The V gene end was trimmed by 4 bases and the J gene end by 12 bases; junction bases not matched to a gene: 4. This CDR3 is CASSPTGGSQFF. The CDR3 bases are TGCGCCAGCAGCCCCACAGGGGGCTCGCAGTTCTTC.

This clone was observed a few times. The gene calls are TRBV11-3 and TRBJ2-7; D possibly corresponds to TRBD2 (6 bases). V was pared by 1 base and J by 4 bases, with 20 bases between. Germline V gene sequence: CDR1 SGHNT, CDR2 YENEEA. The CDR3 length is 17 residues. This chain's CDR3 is CASSLVSTGSGLYEQYF. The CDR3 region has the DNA TGTGCCAGCAGCTTAGTTTCCACAGGATCAGGACTATACGAGCAGTACTTC.

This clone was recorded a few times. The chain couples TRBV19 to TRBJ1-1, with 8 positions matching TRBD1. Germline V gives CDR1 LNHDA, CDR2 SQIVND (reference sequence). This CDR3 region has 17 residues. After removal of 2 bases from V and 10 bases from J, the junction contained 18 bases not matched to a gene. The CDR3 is CASSIIGQGGNSGLAFF. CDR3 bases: TGTGCCAGTAGTATAATTGGACAGGGCGGCAATAGCGGGTTAGCTTTCTTT.